This T cell receptor beta chain was sequenced in a study of blood T cell repertoires in COVID-19. V dropped 3 bases and J dropped 4; count of bases not matched to a gene: 9. In germline, CDR1 is SGDLS, CDR2 YYNGEE. The CDR3 extends over 15 amino acids. Some clones are missing from TCRdb's copy, which holds only in-frame ones; the method was immunoSEQ multiplex PCR. There are about 320,000 clones in the sample; 88% occur only once, and 1.5% to 2% lies in the top ten. This TCR was sampled from a woman aged 25 to 39 with COVID-19, enrolled during active disease. The sample comprised peripheral blood. J is TRBJ2-5 and V is TRBV9; TRBD1 matches 7 bases. Here the CDR3 DNA reads TGTGCCAGCAGCGGCCCGACAGGGTCTTTAGAGACCCAGTACTTC. Residues: CASSGPTGSLETQYF. Using reference TRBV9 and TRBJ2-5 for the parts outside the CDR3, the full variable domain is DSGVTQTPKHLITATGQRVTLRCSPRSGDLSVYWYQQSLDQGLQFLIQYYNGEERAKGNILERFSAQQFPDLHSELNLSSLELGDSALYFCASSGPTGSLETQYFGPGTRLLVL.